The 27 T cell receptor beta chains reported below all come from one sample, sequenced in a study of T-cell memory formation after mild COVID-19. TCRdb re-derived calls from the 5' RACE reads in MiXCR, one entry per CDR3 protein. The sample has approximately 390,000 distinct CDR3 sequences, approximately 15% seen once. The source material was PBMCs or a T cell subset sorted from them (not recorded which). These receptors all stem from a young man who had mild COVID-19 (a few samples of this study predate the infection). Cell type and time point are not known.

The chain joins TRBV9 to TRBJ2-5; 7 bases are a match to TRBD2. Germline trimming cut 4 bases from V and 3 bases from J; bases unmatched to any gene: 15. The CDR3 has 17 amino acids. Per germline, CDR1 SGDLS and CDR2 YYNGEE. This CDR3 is CASSPWGGTAGKETQYF. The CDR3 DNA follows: TGTGCCAGCAGCCCCTGGGGAGGGACCGCGGGGAAAGAGACCCAGTACTTC. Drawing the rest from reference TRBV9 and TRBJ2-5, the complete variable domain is DSGVTQTPKHLITATGQRVTLRCSPRSGDLSVYWYQQSLDQGLQFLIQYYNGEERAKGNILERFSAQQFPDLHSELNLSSLELGDSALYFCASSPWGGTAGKETQYFGPGTRLLVL.

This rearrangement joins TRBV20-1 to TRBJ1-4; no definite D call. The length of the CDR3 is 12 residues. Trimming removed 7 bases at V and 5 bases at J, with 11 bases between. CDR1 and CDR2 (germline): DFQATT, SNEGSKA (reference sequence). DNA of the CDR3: TGCAGTGTACGAGAACCCAATGAAAAACTGTTTTTT. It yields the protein CSVREPNEKLFF.

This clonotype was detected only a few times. The CDR3 DNA reads as TGTGCCAGCAGTTTACTGGGACTAGCGCTAGTCCAAGAGACCCAGTACTTC. Translation gives CASSLLGLALVQETQYF. The chain has TRBV12-3 or TRBV12-4 and TRBJ2-5; 10 bases agree with TRBD2. Losses at the gene ends were 2 bases for V and 1 base for J; bases not matched to a gene: 7. The CDR3 consists of 17 residues.

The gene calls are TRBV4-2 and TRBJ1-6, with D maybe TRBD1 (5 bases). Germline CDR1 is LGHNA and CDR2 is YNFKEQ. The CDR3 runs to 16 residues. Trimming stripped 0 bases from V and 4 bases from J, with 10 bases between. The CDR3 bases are TGTGCCAGCAGCCAAGACCAGGACAAGTATAATTCACCCCTCCACTTT. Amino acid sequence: CASSQDQDKYNSPLHF.

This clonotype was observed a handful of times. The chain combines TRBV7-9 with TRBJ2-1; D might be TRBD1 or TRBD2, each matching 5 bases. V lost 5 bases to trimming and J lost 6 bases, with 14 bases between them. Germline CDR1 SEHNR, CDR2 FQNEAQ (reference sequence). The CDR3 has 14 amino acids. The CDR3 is CASSLGDHRNEQFF. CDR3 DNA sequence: TGTGCCAGCAGCCTGGGGGACCATCGCAATGAGCAGTTCTTC.

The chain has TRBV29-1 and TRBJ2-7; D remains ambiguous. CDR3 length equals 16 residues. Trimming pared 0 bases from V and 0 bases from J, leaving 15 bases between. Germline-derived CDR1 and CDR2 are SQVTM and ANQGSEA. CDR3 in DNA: TGCAGCGTTGAAGAAGAAAGCAGCCACAGCTCCTACGAGCAGTACTTC. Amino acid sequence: CSVEEESSHSSYEQYF.

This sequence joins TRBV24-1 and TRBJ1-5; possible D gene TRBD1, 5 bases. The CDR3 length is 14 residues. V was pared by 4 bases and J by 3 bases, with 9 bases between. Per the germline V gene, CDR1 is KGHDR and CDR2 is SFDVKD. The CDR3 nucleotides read TGTGCCACCAGTGACGGGACCTTCAATCAGCCCCAGCATTTT. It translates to CATSDGTFNQPQHF.

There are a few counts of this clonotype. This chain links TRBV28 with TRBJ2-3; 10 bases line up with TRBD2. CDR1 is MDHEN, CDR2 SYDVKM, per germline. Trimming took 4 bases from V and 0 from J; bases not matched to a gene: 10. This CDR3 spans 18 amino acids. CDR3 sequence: CASSYPPSGGLSTDTQYF. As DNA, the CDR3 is TGTGCCAGCAGTTATCCACCTAGCGGGGGCCTCAGCACAGATACGCAGTATTTT. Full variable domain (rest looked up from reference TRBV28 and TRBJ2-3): DVKVTQSSRYLVKRTGEKVFLECVQDMDHENMFWYRQDPGLGLRLIYFSYDVKMKEKGDIPEGYSVSREKKERFSLILESASTNQTSMYLCASSYPPSGGLSTDTQYFGPGTRLTVL.

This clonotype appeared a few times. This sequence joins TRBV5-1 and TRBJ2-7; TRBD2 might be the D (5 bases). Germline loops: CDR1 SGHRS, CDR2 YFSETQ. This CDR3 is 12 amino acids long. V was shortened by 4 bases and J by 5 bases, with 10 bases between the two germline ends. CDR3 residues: CASSPARDEQYF. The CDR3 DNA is TGCGCCAGCAGCCCCGCGAGGGACGAGCAGTACTTC.

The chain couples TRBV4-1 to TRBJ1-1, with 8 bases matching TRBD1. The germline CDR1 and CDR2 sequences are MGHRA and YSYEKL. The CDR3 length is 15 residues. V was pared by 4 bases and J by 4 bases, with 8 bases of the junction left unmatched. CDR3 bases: TGCGCCAGCAGCCCCGTAAGCAGGGGGCTCACTGAAGCTTTCTTT. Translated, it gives CASSPVSRGLTEAFF.

CDR3 sequence reads: CASSEPRTVFAGELFF. CDR3 nucleotides: TGCGCCAGCAGTGAGCCCAGGACAGTGTTTGCCGGGGAGCTGTTTTTT. The chain joins TRBV10-2 to TRBJ2-2; the D gene is possibly TRBD1 (6 bases). Per germline, CDR1 WSHSY and CDR2 SAAADI. The CDR3 length is 16 residues. V shed 2 bases and J shed 6 bases, with 16 bases lying between them.

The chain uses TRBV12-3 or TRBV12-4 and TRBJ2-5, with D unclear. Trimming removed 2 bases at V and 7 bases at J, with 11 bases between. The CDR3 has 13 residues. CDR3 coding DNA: TGTGCCAGCAGTTTAAATCTCGCCGCGACCCAGTACTTC. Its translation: CASSLNLAATQYF.

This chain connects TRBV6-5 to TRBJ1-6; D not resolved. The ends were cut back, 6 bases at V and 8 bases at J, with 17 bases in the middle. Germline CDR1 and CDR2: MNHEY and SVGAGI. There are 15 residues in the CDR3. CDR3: CASSLLDGRDSPLHF. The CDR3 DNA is TGTGCCAGCAGCCTTCTCGACGGGAGAGATTCACCCCTCCACTTT.

The CDR3 reads CASSLGRGQSYEQYV. In nucleotides, the CDR3 is TGTGCCAGCAGTTTAGGCAGGGGGCAGTCCTACGAGCAGTACGTC. The genes are TRBV27 and TRBJ2-7, with TRBD1 matching 8 bases. J gave up 1 base and V 2 bases, and 4 bases lay outside the gene matches. CDR3 length: 15 amino acids. Looked up from germline, CDR1 is MNHEY and CDR2 is SMNVEV (reference sequence).

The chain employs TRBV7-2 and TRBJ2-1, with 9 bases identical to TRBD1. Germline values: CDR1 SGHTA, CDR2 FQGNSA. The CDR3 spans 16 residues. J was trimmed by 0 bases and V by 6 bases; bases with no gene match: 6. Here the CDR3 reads CASSSTGGASYNEQFF. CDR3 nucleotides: TGTGCCAGCAGTTCAACAGGGGGCGCCTCCTACAATGAGCAGTTCTTC. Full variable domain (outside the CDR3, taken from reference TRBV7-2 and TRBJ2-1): GAGVSQSPSNKVTEKGKDVELRCDPISGHTALYWYRQSLGQGLEFLIYFQGNSAPDKSGLPSDRFSAERTGGSVSTLTIQRTQQEDSAVYLCASSSTGGASYNEQFFGPGTRLTVL.

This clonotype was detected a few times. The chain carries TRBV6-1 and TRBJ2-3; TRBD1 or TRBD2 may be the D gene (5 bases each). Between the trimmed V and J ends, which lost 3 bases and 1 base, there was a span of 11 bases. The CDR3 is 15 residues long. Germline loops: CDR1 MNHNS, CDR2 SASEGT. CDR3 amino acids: CASSELGRGTDTQYF. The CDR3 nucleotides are TGTGCCAGCAGTGAGTTGGGACGGGGCACAGATACGCAGTATTTT.

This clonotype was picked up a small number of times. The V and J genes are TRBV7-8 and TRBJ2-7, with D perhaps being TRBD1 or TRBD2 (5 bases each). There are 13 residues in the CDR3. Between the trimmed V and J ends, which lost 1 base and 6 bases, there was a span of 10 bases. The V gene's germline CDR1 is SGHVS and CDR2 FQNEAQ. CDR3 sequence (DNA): TGTGCCAGCAGCTTAGGGGGGAGTCGCGAGCAGTACGTC. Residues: CASSLGGSREQYV.

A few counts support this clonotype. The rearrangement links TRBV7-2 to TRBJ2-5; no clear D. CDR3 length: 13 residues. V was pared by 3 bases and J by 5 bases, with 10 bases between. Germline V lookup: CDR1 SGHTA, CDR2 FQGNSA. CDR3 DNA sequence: TGTGCCAGCAGCTTCCAGGCATCCGAGACCCAGTACTTC. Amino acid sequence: CASSFQASETQYF. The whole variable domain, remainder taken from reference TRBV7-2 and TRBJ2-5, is GAGVSQSPSNKVTEKGKDVELRCDPISGHTALYWYRQSLGQGLEFLIYFQGNSAPDKSGLPSDRFSAERTGGSVSTLTIQRTQQEDSAVYLCASSFQASETQYFGPGTRLLVL.

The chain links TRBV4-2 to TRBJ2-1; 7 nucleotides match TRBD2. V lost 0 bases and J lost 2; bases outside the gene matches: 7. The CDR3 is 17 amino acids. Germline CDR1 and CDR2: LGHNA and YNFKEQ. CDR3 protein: CASSQELRLAAYNEQFF. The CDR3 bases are TGTGCCAGCAGCCAAGAGCTGCGGCTAGCGGCCTACAATGAGCAGTTCTTC.

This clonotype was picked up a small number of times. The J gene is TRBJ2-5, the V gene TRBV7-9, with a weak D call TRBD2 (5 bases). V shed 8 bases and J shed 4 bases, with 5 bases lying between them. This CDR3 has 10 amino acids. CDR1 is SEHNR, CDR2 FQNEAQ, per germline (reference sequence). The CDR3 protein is CASRGETQYF. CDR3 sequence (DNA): TGTGCCAGCCGGGGAGAGACCCAGTACTTC. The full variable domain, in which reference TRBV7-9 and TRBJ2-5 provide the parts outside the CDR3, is DTGVSQNPRHKITKRGQNVTFRCDPISEHNRLYWYRQTLGQGPEFLTYFQNEAQLEKSRLLSDRFSAERPKGSFSTLEIQRTEQGDSAMYLCASRGETQYFGPGTRLLVL.

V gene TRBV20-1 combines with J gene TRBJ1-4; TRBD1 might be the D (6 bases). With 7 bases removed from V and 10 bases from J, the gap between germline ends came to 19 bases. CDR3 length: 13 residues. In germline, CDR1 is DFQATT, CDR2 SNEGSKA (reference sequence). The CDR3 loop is CSGTRDGGGKLFF. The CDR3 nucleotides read TGCAGTGGCACCCGGGACGGAGGGGGAAAACTGTTTTTT.

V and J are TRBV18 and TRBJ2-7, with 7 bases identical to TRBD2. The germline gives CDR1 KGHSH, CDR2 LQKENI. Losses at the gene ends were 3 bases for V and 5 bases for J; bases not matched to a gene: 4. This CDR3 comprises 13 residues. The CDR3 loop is CASSPLGRDEQYV. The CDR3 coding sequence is TGTGCCAGCTCACCCTTGGGGAGGGACGAGCAGTACGTC.

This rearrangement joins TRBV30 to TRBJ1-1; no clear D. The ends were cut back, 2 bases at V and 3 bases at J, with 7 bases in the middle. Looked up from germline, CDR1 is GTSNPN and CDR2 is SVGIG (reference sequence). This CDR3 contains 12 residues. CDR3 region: CAWSRRYTEAFF. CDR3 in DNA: TGTGCCTGGAGTCGGCGGTACACTGAAGCTTTCTTT.

CDR3 residues: CSVRRGDIETEQYF. The CDR3 nucleotides read TGCAGCGTTCGACGAGGTGATATTGAGACGGAGCAGTACTTC. The V and J genes are TRBV29-1 and TRBJ2-7; D unclear. V was shortened by 5 bases and J by 7 bases, with 21 bases between the two germline ends. The CDR3 totals 14 residues. From germline, CDR1 is SQVTM and CDR2 ANQGSEA.

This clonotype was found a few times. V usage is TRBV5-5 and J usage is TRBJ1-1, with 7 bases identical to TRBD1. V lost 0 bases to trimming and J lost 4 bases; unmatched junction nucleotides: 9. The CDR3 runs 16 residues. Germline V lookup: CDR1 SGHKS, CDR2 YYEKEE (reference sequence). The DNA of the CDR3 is TGTGCCAGCAGCTTGGCCACATACAGGGGAGGCACTGAAGCTTTCTTT. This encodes CASSLATYRGGTEAFF.

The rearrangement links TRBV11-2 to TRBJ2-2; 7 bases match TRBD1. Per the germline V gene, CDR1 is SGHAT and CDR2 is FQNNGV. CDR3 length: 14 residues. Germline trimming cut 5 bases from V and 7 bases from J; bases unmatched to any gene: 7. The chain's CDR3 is CASSAPTGNGELFF. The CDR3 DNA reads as TGTGCCAGCAGCGCCCCGACAGGGAACGGGGAGCTGTTTTTT.

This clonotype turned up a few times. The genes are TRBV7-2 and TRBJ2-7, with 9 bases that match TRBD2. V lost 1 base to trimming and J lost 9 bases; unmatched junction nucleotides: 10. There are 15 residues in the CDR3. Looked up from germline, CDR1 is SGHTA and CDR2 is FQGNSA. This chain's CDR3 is CASSLDLAGVLRQYF. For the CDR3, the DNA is TGTGCCAGCAGCTTAGATTTAGCGGGGGTCCTTCGGCAGTACTTC.